This entry is about one TCR beta chain. Its matching antigen is unknown. Ahead of thyroid surgery, no patient had received treatment of any kind. V was clipped by 4 bases and J by 2 bases; unmatched bases: 10. Germline CDR1 reads SGHRS; CDR2 reads YFSETQ. The CDR3 spans 16 residues. The authors' processing: The distant-metastasis classifier for papillary thyroid cancer was built from CDR3 differences across clinicopathological groups. TCRdb recomputed clones from the PCR reads via MiXCR. The V and J calls and clone size are TCRdb's, not the authors'. The profile shows about 11,000 clones, roughly 38% of them singletons. This sample was included in a study of metastatic and nonmetastatic thyroid tumors. Across the whole study: Repertoires from blood and tumor or nodule tissue of malignant and benign thyroid patients were compared. Overall study findings and caveats: Reported TCR beta diversity, measured in blood and tumor, was significantly higher for malignant thyroid tumors than for benign nodules.

Sequencing was done on a sample of tumor tissue. The receptor comes from a female donor with papillary thyroid cancer or a benign thyroid nodule (not recorded which). Some clones in this sample may be carry-over from other donors' samples. This chain joins TRBV5-1 and TRBJ2-7, with 9 bases that match TRBD1. The CDR3, as DNA: TGCGCCAGCAGCGGTGGGACAGGGTCAGTCCCCTACGAGCAGTACTTC. Protein sequence: CASSGGTGSVPYEQYF.